This T cell receptor beta chain was sequenced in a study of blood T cell repertoires in COVID-19 (TCRdb year 2020). For context, the study as a whole: Collaborator samples came from the United States, Italy and Spain and covered acute and convalescent phases of COVID-19. The repertoires were made available in a free public database intended to serve as a resource for research on the immune response to SARS-CoV-2. Deeply sampled blood TCRbeta repertoires from subjects exposed to, actively infected with, or recovered from COVID-19 were included in the dataset. Samples came from the ongoing ImmuneRACE study (first 160 participants) plus 1,254 subjects from 6 global collaborators. HLA class I and class II types, where available, came from metadata supplied by the sample provider rather than from assay-based typing. The prospective study material was composed of cDNA or gDNA derived from T cells, B-cell-depleted T cells, or PBMCs. The sample metadata nearly always contained a de-identified subject ID, COVID-19 status, age in years and sex. What the research found in general, with its limitations: Clinical and demographic metadata were provided uncurated, with the amount varying by source and participant.

Collaborating institutions collected whole blood in K2EDTA tubes following their own protocols. For TCRbeta analysis, collaborators shipped samples as frozen whole blood, isolated PBMCs, or DNA extracted from either of those sample types. A note on this clone: The antigen it binds to is not known. Nothing much larger sits one base from this clone, and base qualities are not available.

V is trimmed back by 4 bases and J by 2 bases, and the junction contains 4 bases that no gene match accounts for. From the cysteine up to the phenylalanine, the CDR3 has a length of 17 residues. Only the CDR3 region is kept as DNA, spanning 51 bases read in frame from base 1. For CDR1 and CDR2, the germline V gene (reference sequence) lists WNHNN and SYGVQD. TCRbeta CDR3 regions were amplified from genomic DNA using the immunoSEQ Assay, a bias-controlled multiplex PCR. In the original analysis: Nucleated cell counts per sample were estimated from amplification of reference gene primers within the assay. To quantify the absolute abundance of each unique TCRbeta CDR3 rearrangement, sequence reads were collapsed and filtered. For each sample, productive Simpson clonality was calculated by taking the square root of Simpson's diversity index across productive rearrangements. In its TCRdb copy, this immuneACCESS table keeps in-frame sequences only and misses some clones. Where compared with another copy, unresolved V genes explain less than half of these, and the others have no known cause. V and J calls and clone size are given by that table; D and trimming were obtained from the DNA. The sample table lists roughly 260,000 clones, 70% to 85% of them with a count of one. The ten most abundant clones make up around 4.1% of the sample.

Material for sequencing was peripheral blood. The chain employs TRBV10-1 and TRBJ2-2, with TRBD2 identical over 13 junction bases. This TCR was sampled from a woman between 40 and 55 years old with active or convalescent COVID-19. The CDR3 loop reads CASSGTSGGPNTGELFF. The nucleotide sequence reads TGCGCCAGCAGTGGGACTAGCGGGGGCCCTAACACCGGGGAGCTGTTTTTT.